The clone carrying this T cell receptor beta chain showed up many times. Antigen: not known. This entry belongs to a study of T-cell reconstitution after alpha-beta-depleted transplantation in children. Study-wide results and caveats: Where alpha-beta T cells came from about two months after transplant was reportedly several hundred expanded graft clones. Once a year had passed after transplant, T-cell counts and diversity came mostly from newly produced T cells.

V was pared by 3 bases and J by 5 bases, with 7 bases of the junction left unmatched. The germline gives CDR1 LGHNA, CDR2 YNFKEQ. The CDR3 totals 14 residues. Unique molecular identifiers featured in how the TCRbeta library was prepared. TCRdb fed the PCR reads into MiXCR, producing one record per CDR3 protein. The sample contains about 200,000 distinct CDR3 sequences, 6.6% of which appear only once. Sequencing was performed on PBMCs, taken before TCRalphabeta/CD19-depleted stem cell transplant. The V call is TRBV4-2, the J call TRBJ2-7; 7 bases map to TRBD1. The receptor was isolated from a boy aged 2 to 10 with acute lymphoblastic leukemia, due to receive a stem cell transplant. The CDR3 bases are TGTGCCAGCAGCCAGGCAGGGGGTAGGGACGAGCAGTACTTC. Translated: CASSQAGGRDEQYF.